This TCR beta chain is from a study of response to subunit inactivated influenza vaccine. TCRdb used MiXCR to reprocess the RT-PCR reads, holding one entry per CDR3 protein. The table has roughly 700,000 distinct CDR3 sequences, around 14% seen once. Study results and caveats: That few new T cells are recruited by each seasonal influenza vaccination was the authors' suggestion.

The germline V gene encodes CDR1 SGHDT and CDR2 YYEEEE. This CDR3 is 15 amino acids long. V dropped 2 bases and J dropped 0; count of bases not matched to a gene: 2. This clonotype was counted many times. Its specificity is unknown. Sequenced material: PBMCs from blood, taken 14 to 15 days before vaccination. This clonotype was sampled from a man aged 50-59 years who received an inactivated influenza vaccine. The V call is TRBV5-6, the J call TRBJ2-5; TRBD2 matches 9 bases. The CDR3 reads CASSFAGGYQETQYF. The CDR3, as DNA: TGTGCCAGCAGCTTCGCGGGAGGGTACCAAGAGACCCAGTACTTC.